This T cell receptor (beta chain) stems from a study of T cells in women clearing cervical HPV infection. Whole-study results and caveats: Repertoire richness, not evenness, was significantly elevated in CIN3+ cases versus controls.

Repertoires were generated with immunoSEQ multiplex PCR, while TCRdb's copy carries only in-frame clones and drops some. The listing records tens of thousands of clones. With respect to this clone: Antigen specificity is unknown. Sequencing ends 3 residues short of the CDR3 end; the germline J gene provides the rest.

The CDR3 runs to 16 residues. After removal of 0 bases from V and 9 bases from J, the junction contained 13 bases not matched to a gene. Germline V gene data show CDR1 as DFQATT and CDR2 as SNEGSKA (reference sequence). Sequences were obtained from blood buffy coat. The TCR originated in a woman between 18 and 70 years old with a cervical HPV16 infection that either progressed to CIN3+ or cleared (not recorded which). This sequence joins TRBV20-1 and TRBJ2-1; TRBD2 agrees at 8 bases. The CDR3 loop is CSARDLYGLAIGEQFF. Incomplete CDR3 DNA: TGCAGTGCTAGAGATTTGTACGGACTAGCTATTGGTGAG.